This T cell receptor (beta chain) was captured in a study of neoadjuvant anti-PD-1 for oral cavity cancer. Broader study findings: Non-responders to neoadjuvant nivolumab had significantly more clonal PBMC T cells than responders.

Most PBMC samples had roughly 0.45 ug input DNA in six replicates. Some clones are missing from TCRdb's copy, which holds only in-frame ones; the method was immunoSEQ multiplex PCR. This table holds 9,500 to 15,000 clones, about 64% found once. Time point noted: after neoadjuvant nivolumab, at surgical resection. Trimming took 4 bases from V and 5 from J, leaving 12 bases between them. The CDR3 covers 13 residues. Germline V lookup: CDR1 LNHDA, CDR2 SQIVND (reference sequence). Only one count was recorded for this clone. Its target is unknown. The TCR was taken from a person aged 40 to 85 with oral cavity squamous cell carcinoma. The chain employs TRBV19 and TRBJ2-7, with D possibly matching TRBD2 (5 bases). Material: PBMCs, obtained after nivolumab (anti-PD-1) treatment. The CDR3 bases are TGTGCCAGTAGTAATCTGGGAGTCAACGAGCAGTACTTC. This sequence encodes CASSNLGVNEQYF.